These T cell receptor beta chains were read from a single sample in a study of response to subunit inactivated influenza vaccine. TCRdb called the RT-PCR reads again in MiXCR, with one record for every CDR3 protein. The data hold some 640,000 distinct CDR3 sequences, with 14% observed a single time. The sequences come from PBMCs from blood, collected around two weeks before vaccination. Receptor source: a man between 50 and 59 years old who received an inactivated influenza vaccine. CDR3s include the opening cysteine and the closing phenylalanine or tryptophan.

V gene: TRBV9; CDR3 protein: CASSPGTAIFHTEAFF
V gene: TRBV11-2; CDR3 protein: CASSLDEARTSGNEQFF
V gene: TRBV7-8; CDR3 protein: CASSYGDRVYEQYF
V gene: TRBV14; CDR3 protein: CASSHHPGQGPDTQYF
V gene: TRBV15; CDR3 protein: CATSRDPGQGARKSEAFF
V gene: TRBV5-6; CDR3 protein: CASSLSVLLSYEQYF
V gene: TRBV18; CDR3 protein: CASSPRREGRETQYF
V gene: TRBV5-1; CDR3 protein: CASSLNRDTDTQYF
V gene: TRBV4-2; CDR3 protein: CASEAPSNEQFF
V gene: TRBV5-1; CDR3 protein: CASSSLQGWQTQYF
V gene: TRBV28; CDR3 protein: CASNIRRTPKETQYF
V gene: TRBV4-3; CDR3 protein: CASSQDFLSSYNSPLHF
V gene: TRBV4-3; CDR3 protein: CASSPLGQGDPYGYTF
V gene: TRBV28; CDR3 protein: CATWTLSTDQPQHF
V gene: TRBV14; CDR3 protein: CASSQEGLRANEQFF
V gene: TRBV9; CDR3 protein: CASSVTVAGSGANVLTF
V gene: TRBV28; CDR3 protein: CASSLMETQNNEQFF
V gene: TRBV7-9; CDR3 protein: CASSHALGLAGEDEQYF
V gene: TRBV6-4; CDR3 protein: CASSKDRAGTGELFF
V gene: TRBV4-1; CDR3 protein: CASSQDSRGTYNEQFF
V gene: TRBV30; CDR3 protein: CAWSLGYGYTF
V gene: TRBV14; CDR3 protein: CASSQGVAFYGYTF
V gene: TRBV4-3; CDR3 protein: CASSQELTFYGYTF
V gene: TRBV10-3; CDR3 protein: CAISLTSGGRTDTQYF
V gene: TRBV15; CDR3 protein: CATSRDRRGQPQHF
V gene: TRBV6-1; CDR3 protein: CASRTFRGSNQPQHF
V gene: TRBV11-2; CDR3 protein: CASSLRAQVETQYF
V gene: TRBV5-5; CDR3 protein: CASSLDTGPIEKLFF